This is a list of T cell receptor beta chains from one sample in a study of OX40 agonist ivuxolimab in advanced cancers. Assay: immunoSEQ multiplex PCR; the TCRdb copy retains only in-frame clones and omits some. The data show some 76,000 clones, nearly 85% seen once. Material: CD4+ or CD8+ T cells sorted from blood, obtained in a trial of the OX40 agonist ivuxolimab. Receptors originate from an adult with an advanced solid tumor such as melanoma, head and neck, liver or kidney cancer. CDR3s include the opening cysteine and the closing phenylalanine or tryptophan. The order of the fields is V gene, J gene, clone size, D gene, CDR3 DNA, CDR3 protein. D genes are given only for firm matches. The size entry is marked missing in some rows and otherwise reads once, few, many or a size class.

TRBV5-1	TRBJ1-2	.	.	TGCGCCAGCAGCAGGGGCGGGGAAGGATATGGCTACACCTTC	CASSRGGEGYGYTF
TRBV30	TRBJ1-1	.	.	TGTGCCTGGAGTGTTTCCGGGTTTAAAGCTTTCTTT	CAWSVSGFKAFF
TRBV6-5	TRBJ2-3	.	TRBD2	TGTGCCAGCAGGGCTACCCGGGGGGGCTTAGATACGCAGTATTTT	CASRATRGGLDTQYF
TRBV2	TRBJ1-2	.	.	TGTGCCAGCAGTGATTTGGGGTTTGGCTACACCTTC	CASSDLGFGYTF
TRBV7-2	TRBJ2-5	few	TRBD1	TGTGCCAGCAGCTCAGGGGGCAGGGGCCAAGAGACCCAGTACTTC	CASSSGGRGQETQYF
TRBV6-5	TRBJ1-1	once	TRBD1	TGTGCCAGCAGTTCGACCGGGACAGGGTCTGAAGCTTTCTTT	CASSSTGTGSEAFF
TRBV19	TRBJ1-2	few	TRBD1	TGTGCCAGTAGTACAGCGACAGGGGGCTACTATGGCTACACCTTC	CASSTATGGYYGYTF
TRBV5-1	TRBJ1-6	.	.	TGCGCCAGCAGCTTCGAGACAGCTAATTCACCCCTCCACTTT	CASSFETANSPLHF
TRBV7-2	TRBJ2-3	once	.	TGTGCCAGCAGCTTAACTAGCCTCGGGACAGATACGCAGTATTTT	CASSLTSLGTDTQYF
TRBV11-2	TRBJ1-1	.	.	TGTGCCAGCAGCTTTAGCAGGGGTAAGACTGAAGCTTTCTTT	CASSFSRGKTEAFF
TRBV4-1	TRBJ1-1	.	.	TGCGCCAGCAGCCAAGAGTCAGGATCAACTGAAGCTTTCTTT	CASSQESGSTEAFF
TRBV18	TRBJ2-5	.	TRBD1	TGTGCCAGCTCACACGACAGGGAAGAGACCCAGTACTTC	CASSHDREETQYF
TRBV4-2	TRBJ2-7	.	.	TGTGCCAGCAGCCAAGGATACAGCCCCTCCTACGAGCAGTACTTC	CASSQGYSPSYEQYF
TRBV5-4	TRBJ1-6	.	TRBD1	TGTGCCTCCGGGACAGGGTTCGATTCACCCCTCCACTTT	CASGTGFDSPLHF
TRBV7-9	TRBJ1-3	.	.	TGTGCCAGCAGCTTTGGGCTGCTCTCTGGAAACACCATATATTTT	CASSFGLLSGNTIYF
TRBV27	TRBJ1-1	.	.	TGTGCCAGCAGTTTATTGGTTAGGGGGGGCATGGTGAGCACTGAAGCTTTCTTT	CASSLLVRGGMVSTEAFF
TRBV20-1	TRBJ2-1	.	.	TGCAGTGCTGGTTACAATGAGCAGTTCTTC	CSAGYNEQFF
TRBV5-1	TRBJ2-7	.	.	TGCGCCAGCAGCTCGGCAGGGGCCAGGGGTTCGTACGAGCAGTACTTC	CASSSAGARGSYEQYF
TRBV7-8	TRBJ2-3	.	TRBD1	TGTGCCAGCAGCCCTGGACAGGTCACAGATACGCAGTATTTT	CASSPGQVTDTQYF
TRBV19	TRBJ1-1	.	.	TGTGCCAGTAGTATAGGGGGCAGAGACGAAGCTTTCTTT	CASSIGGRDEAFF